This section outlines one T cell receptor beta chain sequence together with its context. The antigen is unknown. The data were obtained in a study of cytomegalovirus exposure and HLA in healthy donors. The study's findings and limits: Common viral pathogens seemed to be connected with several of the most significant clusters, according to a later analysis.

V dropped 9 bases and J dropped 2; count of bases not matched to a gene: 10. Germline assignment: CDR1 ENHRY and CDR2 SYGVKD. The CDR3 covers 15 residues. Use of 60 Vbeta and 13 Jbeta primers characterized the PCR. The authors' processing: Later, roughly 86 million unique TCR beta chains were counted in an analysis, and roughly 11 million of them were shared. Sequenced by immunoSEQ multiplex PCR; TCRdb stores in-frame clones only, minus some. The V and J calls and clone size come from that table; D and trimming were worked out from the DNA. The sample consists of 150,000 to 200,000 clones, 70% to 90% of them appearing once.

The genes are TRBV10-3 and TRBJ2-3; 8 bases match TRBD2. The sample was PBMCs. The clonotype was recovered from a man aged 18 to 29 in good health and CMV-seropositive. CDR3 coding DNA: TGTGCCATAAGGACTAGCCCAACACCCACAGATACGCAGTATTTT. Protein product: CAIRTSPTPTDTQYF.